The rows below give T cell receptor beta chains drawn from one sample of a study of cytomegalovirus exposure and HLA in healthy donors. Measured with immunoSEQ multiplex PCR; TCRdb has only the in-frame clones, and not every one. Of roughly 61,000 clones listed, approximately 88% are singletons. Material: PBMCs. These receptors all come from a man aged 30 to 45 in good health and CMV-seropositive. Both conserved end residues are part of each CDR3. A D gene is named only where the DNA matches it firmly. Clone size is stated in some rows and not others, as once, few, many or a class when expanded.

TRBJ2-7 | 13 | NA | NA | TRBV19 | CASSIGAAGEQYF | TGTGCCAGTAGTATAGGGGCGGCGGGAGAGCAGTACTTC
TRBJ2-2 | 15 | NA | once | TRBV7-2 | CASSLRQGSTGELFF | TGTGCCAGCAGCTTGAGGCAGGGCAGCACCGGGGAGCTGTTTTTT
TRBJ2-7 | 16 | TRBD2 | NA | TRBV19 | CASSISMREGLFQQYF | TGTGCCAGTAGTATTTCTATGCGGGAGGGCTTATTTCAGCAGTACTTC
TRBJ2-1 | 13 | NA | NA | TRBV29-1 | CSVEVWAFNEQFF | TGCAGCGTTGAAGTGTGGGCATTCAATGAGCAGTTCTTC
TRBJ2-4 | 14 | TRBD2 | NA | TRBV11-2 | CASSSRLARNIQYF | TGTGCCAGCAGCTCACGACTAGCGAGGAACATTCAGTACTTC
TRBJ2-7 | 14 | TRBD1 | NA | TRBV5-1 | CASSSGTGFFEQYF | TGCGCCAGCAGCTCCGGGACAGGGTTCTTCGAGCAGTACTTC
TRBJ1-1 | 14 | NA | NA | TRBV5-1 | CASSVGTINTEAFF | TGCGCCAGCAGCGTTGGGACAATTAACACTGAAGCTTTCTTT
TRBJ2-7 | 15 | NA | NA | TRBV19 | CASSKIAGRGYEQYF | TGTGCCAGTAGTAAGATAGCGGGCAGGGGCTACGAGCAGTACTTC
TRBJ2-3 | 15 | NA | NA | TRBV7-2 | CASSLERGLTDTQYF | TGTGCCAGCAGCTTAGAGAGGGGGTTGACAGATACGCAGTATTTT
TRBJ2-5 | 15 | TRBD1 | NA | TRBV6-5 | CASSRQGASIETQYF | TGTGCCAGCAGTCGACAGGGGGCGTCAATTGAGACCCAGTACTTC
TRBJ2-5 | 14 | NA | once | TRBV19 | CASSGTLLQETQYF | TGTGCCAGTAGCGGTACCCTCCTCCAAGAGACCCAGTACTTC
TRBJ1-2 | 16 | TRBD1 | NA | TRBV11-3 | CASPYPVTGQTYGYTF | TGTGCCAGCCCCTATCCCGTTACGGGACAGACCTATGGCTACACCTTC
TRBJ1-3 | 13 | NA | NA | TRBV28 | CASIAGDGNTIYF | TGTGCCAGCATAGCAGGGGATGGAAACACCATATATTTT
TRBJ1-5 | 18 | NA | NA | TRBV1 | CTSSHRYVHRRSNQPQHF | TGCACCAGCAGCCACCGCTACGTGCACAGACGAAGCAATCAGCCCCAGCATTTT
TRBJ2-5 | 15 | TRBD2 | NA | TRBV9 | CASSVGGGKQETQYF | TGTGCCAGCAGCGTAGGGGGGGGAAAGCAAGAGACCCAGTACTTC
TRBJ2-1 | 13 | NA | NA | TRBV5-6 | CASSLGSPNEQFF | TGTGCCAGCAGCTTGGGGAGTCCCAATGAGCAGTTCTTC
TRBJ1-2 | 14 | TRBD1 | NA | TRBV28 | CASRLTGANYGYTF | TGTGCCAGCAGACTGACAGGGGCTAACTATGGCTACACCTTC
TRBJ2-3 | 16 | TRBD2 | NA | TRBV11-1 | CASSSQGLAGTDTQYF | TGTGCCAGCAGCTCCCAGGGACTAGCGGGCACAGATACGCAGTATTTT
TRBJ1-1 | 16 | NA | NA | TRBV9 | CASSVGDSGMNTEAFF | TGTGCCAGCAGCGTCGGAGACAGCGGGATGAACACTGAAGCTTTCTTT
TRBJ2-1 | 17 | TRBD1 | NA | TRBV7-9 | CASSPRQGVAGGNEQFF | TGTGCCAGCAGTCCTAGACAGGGAGTTGCCGGAGGCAATGAGCAGTTCTTC
TRBJ1-4 | 16 | NA | few | TRBV25-1 | CASSVTGSLYNEKLFF | TGTGCCAGCAGTGTTACAGGCTCTCTTTATAATGAAAAACTGTTTTTT
TRBJ2-7 | 13 | NA | once | TRBV6-5 | CASSPGSSYEQYF | TGTGCCAGCAGCCCCGGGAGCTCCTACGAGCAGTACTTC
TRBJ2-1 | 10 | NA | NA | TRBV20-1 | CSAGHNEQFF | TGCAGTGCTGGCCACAATGAGCAGTTCTTC
TRBJ2-3 | 14 | TRBD2 | once | TRBV4-2 | CASSQLTSGSSQYF | TGTGCCAGCAGCCAACTCACTAGCGGGAGCTCGCAGTATTTT
TRBJ2-1 | 15 | TRBD1 | NA | TRBV27 | CASSLTGGYYNEQFF | TGTGCCAGCAGTCTGACAGGGGGGTACTACAATGAGCAGTTCTTC
TRBJ2-1 | 14 | NA | NA | TRBV5-1 | CASSSGGSYNEQFF | TGCGCCAGCAGCTCTGGCGGATCCTACAATGAGCAGTTCTTC
TRBJ2-7 | 14 | TRBD2 | NA | TRBV28 | CASRRASGTHEQYF | TGTGCCAGCAGGCGGGCTAGCGGGACCCACGAGCAGTACTTC
TRBJ2-3 | 18 | TRBD2 | NA | TRBV5-1 | CASSLGLAGGPPTDTQYF | TGCGCCAGCAGCCTTGGACTAGCGGGAGGCCCCCCCACAGATACGCAGTATTTT
TRBJ2-3 | 15 | TRBD1 | NA | TRBV19 | CASSRKQGSTDTQYF | TGTGCCAGTAGTAGAAAACAGGGGAGCACAGATACGCAGTATTTT
TRBJ1-2 | 14 | TRBD1 | NA | TRBV19 | CAIGPGQKNYGYTF | TGTGCCATTGGACCGGGACAGAAGAACTATGGCTACACCTTC
TRBJ2-1 | 12 | TRBD1 | NA | TRBV5-4 | CASSPDRDTTFF | TGTGCCAGCAGCCCGGACAGGGACACTACTTTCTTC
TRBJ1-1 | 14 | NA | NA | TRBV6-1 | CASSPQTVNTEAFF | TGTGCCAGCAGTCCTCAGACAGTGAACACTGAAGCTTTCTTT
TRBJ1-2 | 15 | NA | NA | TRBV6-1 | CASSEPYGAGGGYTF | TGTGCCAGCAGTGAACCATATGGGGCGGGAGGTGGCTACACCTTC
TRBJ2-7 | 16 | TRBD1 | NA | TRBV5-1 | CASSLELGQGAYEQYF | TGCGCCAGCAGCTTGGAACTAGGACAGGGGGCCTACGAGCAGTACTTC
TRBJ2-7 | 15 | TRBD2 | NA | TRBV6-5 | CASSPLGTSGSEQYF | TGTGCCAGCAGTCCCTTAGGGACTAGCGGGAGCGAGCAGTACTTC
TRBJ1-2 | 14 | NA | NA | TRBV9 | CASKSGGEGYGYTF | TGTGCCAGCAAGAGCGGGGGCGAGGGCTATGGCTACACCTTC
TRBJ1-4 | 17 | NA | NA | TRBV28 | CASSPSAGADRRGKLFF | TGTGCCAGCAGTCCTTCTGCGGGGGCTGATAGAAGAGGGAAACTGTTTTTT
TRBJ2-1 | 13 | NA | NA | TRBV7-3 | CASSLTTAGEQFF | TGTGCCAGCAGCTTAACCACAGCGGGTGAGCAGTTCTTC